A single T cell receptor beta chain is shown here with its context. Its target is unknown. This specimen comes from a study of T cell responses to AZD1222 COVID-19 vaccine. The method was immunoSEQ multiplex PCR; TCRdb's version includes in-frame clones alone and lacks a portion of them. The sample lists about 190,000 clones; about 92% were seen once. Findings and caveats of the study: Two AZD1222 administrations were followed by greater Spike-specific TCR breadth and depth. Distributed over spike, vaccine-associated CD4 TCRs predominated at 160-218 and 743-854. Targeting of unmutated variant regions was reportedly seen in nearly half of spike-specific TCRs.

CDR3 length: 15 residues. The germline V gene has CDR1 MNHEY and CDR2 SVGEGT. The V and J ends lost 0 bases and 1 base respectively, with 7 bases between them. The clonotype originates from an adult who received the MenACWY meningococcal vaccine as a control. The V and J genes are TRBV6-2 or TRBV6-3 and TRBJ1-5; a weak D match, TRBD1 (5 bases). The sample here was peripheral blood, taken 28 days after the second dose of the MenACWY control vaccine. CDR3 loop: CASSYSRQSNQPQHF. The CDR3 region has the DNA TGTGCCAGCAGTTACTCGCGACAGAGCAATCAGCCCCAGCATTTT.